The 5 T cell receptor beta chains presented below share a single source sample, sequenced in a study of T cells after yellow fever vaccination. MiXCR, applied by TCRdb to the 5' RACE reads, yields one record per CDR3 protein. The top ten clones hold around 19% of a sample with about 320,000 distinct CDR3 sequences, 3.5% to 5% of them seen once. Sequencing was performed on PBMCs, taken 15 days after the yellow fever booster vaccination. These TCRs come from a young man who received the YFV17D yellow fever vaccine.

This clonotype appeared a few times. V and J are TRBV6-2 or TRBV6-3 and TRBJ2-1, with a weak D call TRBD2 (6 bases). Germline values: CDR1 MNHEY, CDR2 SVGEGT. The germline V and J ends were trimmed by 8 bases and 7 bases, with 21 bases remaining between them. The CDR3 covers 15 residues. The chain's CDR3 is CASVEAGRAGNEQFF. CDR3 DNA: TGTGCCAGCGTTGAAGCGGGTCGGGCGGGGAATGAGCAGTTCTTC.

This clonotype was seen more than once but under ten times. The rearrangement uses TRBV7-2 and TRBJ1-1, with 7 bases matching TRBD1. Trimming removed 4 bases from V and 10 bases from J; junction bases left unmatched: 6. This CDR3 comprises 12 residues. Germline CDR1 SGHTA, CDR2 FQGNSA. For the CDR3, the DNA is TGTGCCAGCAGCTCTAGACAGGGTGGAGCTTTCTTT. Protein sequence: CASSSRQGGAFF.

This clonotype was counted many times. The V and J genes are TRBV4-1 and TRBJ2-2; D uncertain. Germline loops: CDR1 MGHRA, CDR2 YSYEKL. V gave up 1 base and J gave up 7 bases, with 10 bases separating them. This CDR3 is built from 14 residues. The CDR3 coding sequence is TGCGCCAGCAGCCAAGCTGATATACTCGGGGAGCTGTTTTTT. It is translated as CASSQADILGELFF.

This clonotype was detected a few times. This sequence joins TRBV19 and TRBJ2-3; D unclear. This CDR3 is 16 amino acids long. The V end lost 5 bases, the J end lost 2 bases, and 17 bases lay between the germline ends. CDR1 is LNHDA, CDR2 SQIVND, per germline (reference sequence). CDR3 residues: CASSPLRYKDTDTQYF. CDR3 bases: TGTGCCAGTAGTCCTCTTCGATATAAAGACACAGATACGCAGTATTTT.

This chain uses TRBV29-1 with TRBJ2-3; TRBD2 matches at 13 bases. The CDR3 totals 17 residues. Per germline, CDR1 SQVTM and CDR2 ANQGSEA. Trimming removed 6 bases from V and 2 bases from J; junction bases left unmatched: 11. CDR3 nucleotide sequence: TGCAGCGTCCAGACTAGCGGGGGGCGGAAAGTCACAGATACGCAGTATTTT. It codes for CSVQTSGGRKVTDTQYF.